A single sample gave rise to the 10 T cell receptor beta chains below, sequenced in a study of blood T cell repertoires in COVID-19. The protocol was immunoSEQ multiplex PCR, while the TCRdb copy is restricted to in-frame clones and leaves out a portion. This table holds approximately 210,000 clones, roughly 80% found once. Sequencing was performed on peripheral blood. These receptors all come from a human donor in a cohort sampled during active COVID-19.

The chain combines TRBV10-3 with TRBJ2-1; 14 nucleotides align to TRBD2. This CDR3 is 15 amino acids long. Germline CDR1 reads ENHRY; CDR2 reads SYGVKD. V lost 5 bases and J lost 6; bases outside the gene matches: 3. CDR3 protein: CAISLGTSGGNEQFF. The CDR3 nucleotides read TGTGCCATCAGTCTTGGGACTAGCGGGGGCAATGAGCAGTTCTTC.

The chain is built from TRBV9 and TRBJ2-5; 10 bases match TRBD2. The CDR3 spans 16 residues. Germline assignment: CDR1 SGDLS and CDR2 YYNGEE. The trim removed 6 bases at V and 1 base at J, leaving 9 bases unmatched. The CDR3, as DNA: TGTGCCAGCAACCTAGCCAGCGGGGGGGGCCAAGAGACCCAGTACTTC. Translated: CASNLASGGGQETQYF.

The CDR3 DNA reads TGTGCCAGCAGCAAAGGGGGGGCGTACGGGGAGCTGTTTTTT. Amino acids: CASSKGGAYGELFF. The V gene is TRBV7-8, the J gene TRBJ2-2; possibly TRBD2 for D (7 bases). Trimming took off 5 bases at V and 7 bases at J, with 14 bases between the two ends. CDR1 SGHVS and CDR2 FQNEAQ come from the germline V gene. This CDR3 region has 14 residues.

V and J are TRBV6-6 and TRBJ2-5; TRBD1 aligns across 10 bases. This CDR3 contains 16 residues. The germline gives CDR1 MNHNY, CDR2 SVGAGI (reference sequence). Trimming cost V 0 bases and J 10 bases; bases outside gene matches: 11. The CDR3 coding sequence is TGTGCCAGCAGTTACTCGGGTACCGGGACAGGGGCGGACCAGTACTTC. It translates to CASSYSGTGTGADQYF.

This rearrangement joins TRBV6-1 to TRBJ2-4, with a weak D call TRBD1 (5 bases). The CDR3 spans 15 residues. Trimming shortened V by 0 bases and J by 1 base, and 7 bases separated the two germline ends. Germline CDR1 and CDR2: MNHNS and SASEGT. The CDR3 sequence is CASSEAWGAKNIQYF. CDR3 DNA: TGTGCCAGCAGTGAAGCGTGGGGCGCCAAAAACATTCAGTACTTC.

This clone showed up just a few times. The CDR3 reads CASSSRRGWGYTF. CDR3 nucleotides: TGTGCCAGCAGTTCCCGCAGGGGATGGGGCTACACCTTC. The chain links TRBV28 to TRBJ1-2; D possibly corresponds to TRBD1 (6 bases). Trimming removed 4 bases at V and 8 bases at J, with 14 bases between. The CDR3 covers 13 residues. Germline loops: CDR1 MDHEN, CDR2 SYDVKM.

V gene TRBV9 combines with J gene TRBJ1-3; the D gene is possibly TRBD1 (5 bases). V was shortened by 6 bases and J by 6 bases, with 13 bases between the two germline ends. The germline gives CDR1 SGDLS, CDR2 YYNGEE. The CDR3 has 13 residues. The CDR3 DNA reads TGTGCCAGCAAGGACATGGGTTCAAACACCATATATTTT. Residues: CASKDMGSNTIYF.

The rearrangement joins TRBV7-7 to TRBJ2-2; the D is unclear. Trimming removed 4 bases from V and 2 bases from J, with 5 bases in between. Germline V gene sequence: CDR1 SSHAT, CDR2 FNYEAQ (reference sequence). This CDR3 region has 13 residues. CDR3 nucleotides: TGTGCCAGCAGCTCCCTAAACACCGGGGAGCTGTTTTTT. This translates into CASSSLNTGELFF.

DNA of the CDR3: TGTGCCAGCAGTGGAACAGGGGGCATCGACGAGCAGTACTTC. Translated, it gives CASSGTGGIDEQYF. This chain links TRBV2 with TRBJ2-7, with TRBD1 matching 9 bases. This CDR3 comprises 14 residues. In germline, CDR1 is SNHLY, CDR2 FYNNEI. With V trimmed by 4 bases and J by 5 bases, 6 bases remained unmatched.

This clone was seen once. The chain carries TRBV5-1 and TRBJ2-3; TRBD2 might be the D (5 bases). V was shortened by 3 bases and J by 3 bases, with 11 bases between the two germline ends. Germline values: CDR1 SGHRS, CDR2 YFSETQ. This CDR3 contains 14 residues. The CDR3 spells CASSSGGRTDTQYF. CDR3 nucleotides: TGCGCCAGCAGCTCCGGCGGGCGGACAGATACGCAGTATTTT.